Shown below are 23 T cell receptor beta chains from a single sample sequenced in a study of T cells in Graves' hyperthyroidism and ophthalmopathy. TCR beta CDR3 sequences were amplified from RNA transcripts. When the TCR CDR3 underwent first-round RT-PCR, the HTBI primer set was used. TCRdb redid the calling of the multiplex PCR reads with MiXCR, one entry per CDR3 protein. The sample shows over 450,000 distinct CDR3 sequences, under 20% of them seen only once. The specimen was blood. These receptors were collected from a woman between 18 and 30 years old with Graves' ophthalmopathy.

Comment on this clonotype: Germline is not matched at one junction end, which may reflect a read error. CDR3 nucleotide sequence: TGTACCAGCCAACGGACAGAAGATAATTCACCCCTCCACTTT. Amino acid sequence: CTSQRTEDNSPLHF. J is TRBJ1-6 and V is TRBV6-1; TRBD1 is a possible D gene (6 bases). The CDR3 spans 14 residues. CDR1 is MNHNS and CDR2 is SASEGT in the germline V gene.

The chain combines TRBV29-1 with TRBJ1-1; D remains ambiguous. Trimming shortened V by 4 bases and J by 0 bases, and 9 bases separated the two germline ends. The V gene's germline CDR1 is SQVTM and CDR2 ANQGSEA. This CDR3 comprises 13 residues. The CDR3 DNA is TGCAGCGTTGCGGAACCGCTGAACACTGAAGCTTTCTTT. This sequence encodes CSVAEPLNTEAFF.

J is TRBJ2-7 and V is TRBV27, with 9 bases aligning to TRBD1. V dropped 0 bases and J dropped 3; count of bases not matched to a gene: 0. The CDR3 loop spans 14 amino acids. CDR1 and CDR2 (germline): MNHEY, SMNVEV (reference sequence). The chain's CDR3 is CASSLSTGGYEQYF. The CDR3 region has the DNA TGTGCCAGCAGTTTATCGACAGGGGGCTACGAGCAGTACTTC.

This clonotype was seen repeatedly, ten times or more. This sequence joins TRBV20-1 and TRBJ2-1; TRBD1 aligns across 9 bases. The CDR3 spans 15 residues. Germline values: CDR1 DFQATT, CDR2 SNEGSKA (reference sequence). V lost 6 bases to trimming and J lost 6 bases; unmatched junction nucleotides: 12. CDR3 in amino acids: CSAPGGTGNFNEQFF. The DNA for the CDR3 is TGCAGTGCCCCAGGGGGGACAGGGAATTTCAATGAGCAGTTCTTC.

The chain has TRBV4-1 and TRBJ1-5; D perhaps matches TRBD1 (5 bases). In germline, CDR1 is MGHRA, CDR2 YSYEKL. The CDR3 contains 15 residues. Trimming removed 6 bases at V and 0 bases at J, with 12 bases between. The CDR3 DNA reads TGCGCCAGCAGTTTGGGGGGGGATAGCAATCAGCCCCAGCATTTT. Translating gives CASSLGGDSNQPQHF.

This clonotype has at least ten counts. In nucleotides, the CDR3 is TGTGCCAGCAGTTACGGGACAGGGTCGGTAGGCACTGAAGCTTTCTTT. This gives the protein CASSYGTGSVGTEAFF. V is TRBV6-5 and J is TRBJ1-1; TRBD1 matches at 9 bases. V was clipped by 2 bases and J by 4 bases; unmatched bases: 8. The CDR3 extends over 16 amino acids. Germline CDR1 and CDR2: MNHEY and SVGAGI.

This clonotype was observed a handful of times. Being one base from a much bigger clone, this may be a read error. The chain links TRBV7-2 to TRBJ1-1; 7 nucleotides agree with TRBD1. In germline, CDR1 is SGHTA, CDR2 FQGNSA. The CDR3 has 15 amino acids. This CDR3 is CAGSLRGGLNTEAFF. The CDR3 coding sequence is TGTGCCGGCAGCTTACGAGGGGGCCTGAACACTGAAGCTTTCTTT.

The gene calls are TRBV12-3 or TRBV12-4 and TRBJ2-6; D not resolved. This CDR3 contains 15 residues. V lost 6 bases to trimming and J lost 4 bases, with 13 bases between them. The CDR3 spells CASSDSVLGANVLTF. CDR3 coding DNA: TGTGCCAGCAGCGACTCAGTCTTGGGGGCCAACGTCCTGACTTTC.

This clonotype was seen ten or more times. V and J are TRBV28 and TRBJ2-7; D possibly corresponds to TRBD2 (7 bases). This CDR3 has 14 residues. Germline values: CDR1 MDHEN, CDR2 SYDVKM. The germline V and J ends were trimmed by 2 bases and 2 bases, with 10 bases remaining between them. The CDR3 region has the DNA TGTGCCAGCAGTTTACAGGGGAGGGCCTACGAGCAGTACTTC. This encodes CASSLQGRAYEQYF.

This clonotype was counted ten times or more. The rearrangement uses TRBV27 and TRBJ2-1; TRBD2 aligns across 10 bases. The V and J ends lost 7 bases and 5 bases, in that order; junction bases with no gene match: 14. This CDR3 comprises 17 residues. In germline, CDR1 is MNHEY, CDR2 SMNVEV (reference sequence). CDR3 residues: CASTKLAGQLGHNEQFF. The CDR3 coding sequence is TGTGCCAGCACCAAACTAGCGGGACAGCTGGGGCACAATGAGCAGTTCTTC.

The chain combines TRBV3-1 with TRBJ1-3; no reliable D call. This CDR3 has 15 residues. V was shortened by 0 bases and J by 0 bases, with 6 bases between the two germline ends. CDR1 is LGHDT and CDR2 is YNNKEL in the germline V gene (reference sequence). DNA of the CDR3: TGTGCCAGCAGCCAAGAACTGCGCTCTGGAAACACCATATATTTT. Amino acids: CASSQELRSGNTIYF.

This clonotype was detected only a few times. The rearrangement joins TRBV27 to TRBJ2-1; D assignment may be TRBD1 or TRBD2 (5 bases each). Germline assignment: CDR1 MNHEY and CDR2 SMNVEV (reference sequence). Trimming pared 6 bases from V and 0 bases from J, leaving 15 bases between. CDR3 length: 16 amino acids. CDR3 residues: CASRRDGFGSYNEQFF. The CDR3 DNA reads TGTGCCAGCAGAAGGGACGGTTTTGGCTCCTACAATGAGCAGTTCTTC.

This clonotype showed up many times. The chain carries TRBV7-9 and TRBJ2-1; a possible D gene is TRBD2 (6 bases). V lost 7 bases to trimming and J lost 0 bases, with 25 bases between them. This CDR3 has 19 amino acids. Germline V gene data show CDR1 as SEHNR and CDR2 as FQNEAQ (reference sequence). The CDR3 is CASNNPGLVVLSSYNEQFF. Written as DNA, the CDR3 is TGTGCCAGCAACAATCCGGGACTGGTCGTCCTGAGCTCCTACAATGAGCAGTTCTTC.

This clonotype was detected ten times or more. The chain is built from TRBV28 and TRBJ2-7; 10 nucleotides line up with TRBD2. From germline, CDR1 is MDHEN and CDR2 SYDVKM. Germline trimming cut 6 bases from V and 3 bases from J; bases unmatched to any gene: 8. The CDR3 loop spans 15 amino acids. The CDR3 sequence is CASRESGLALYEQYF. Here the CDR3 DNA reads TGTGCCAGCAGAGAGTCGGGACTAGCGCTCTACGAGCAGTACTTC.

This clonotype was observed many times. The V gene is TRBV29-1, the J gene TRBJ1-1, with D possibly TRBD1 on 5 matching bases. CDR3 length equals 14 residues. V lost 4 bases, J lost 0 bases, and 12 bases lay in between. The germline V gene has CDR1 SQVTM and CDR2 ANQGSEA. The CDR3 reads CSVGSGRLNTEAFF. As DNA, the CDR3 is TGCAGCGTTGGATCGGGACGTCTGAACACTGAAGCTTTCTTT. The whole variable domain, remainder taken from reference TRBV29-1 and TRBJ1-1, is SAVISQKPSRDICQRGTSLTIQCQVDSQVTMMFWYRQQPGQSLTLIATANQGSEATYESGFVIDKFPISRPNLTFSTLTVSNMSPEDSSIYLCSVGSGRLNTEAFFGQGTRLTVV.

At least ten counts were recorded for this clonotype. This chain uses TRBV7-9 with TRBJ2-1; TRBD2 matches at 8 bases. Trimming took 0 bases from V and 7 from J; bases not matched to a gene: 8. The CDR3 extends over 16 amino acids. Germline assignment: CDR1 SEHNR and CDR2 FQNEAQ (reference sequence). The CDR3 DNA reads TGTGCCAGCAGCTTAGCGCTTAGCGGGGCGAAGAATGAGCAGTTCTTC. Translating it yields CASSLALSGAKNEQFF.

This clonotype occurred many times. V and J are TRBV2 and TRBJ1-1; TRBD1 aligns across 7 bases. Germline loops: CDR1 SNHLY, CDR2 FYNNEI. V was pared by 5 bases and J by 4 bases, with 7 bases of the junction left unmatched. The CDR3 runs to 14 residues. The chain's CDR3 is CASSPQGLGTEAFF. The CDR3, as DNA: TGTGCCAGCAGTCCACAGGGGTTGGGCACTGAAGCTTTCTTT.

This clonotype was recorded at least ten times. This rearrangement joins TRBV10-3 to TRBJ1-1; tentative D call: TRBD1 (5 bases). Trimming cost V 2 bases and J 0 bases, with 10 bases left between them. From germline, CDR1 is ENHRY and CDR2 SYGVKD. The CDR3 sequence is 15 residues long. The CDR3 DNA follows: TGTGCCATCAGTGAGGAGGGACTGCTGAACACTGAAGCTTTCTTT. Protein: CAISEEGLLNTEAFF.

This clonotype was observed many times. CDR3 nucleotide sequence: TGTGCCAGCAGTTACTCGGGGGACCCTCCTGAAGCTTTCTTT. This gives the protein CASSYSGDPPEAFF. The V gene is TRBV6-5, the J gene TRBJ1-1, with D possibly being TRBD1 (5 bases). V was cut by 0 bases and J by 6 bases, with 11 bases left in between. The CDR3 is made up of 14 amino acids. Germline V lookup: CDR1 MNHEY, CDR2 SVGAGI.

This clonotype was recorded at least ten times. CDR3 in amino acids: CASSLVRGARVNEQFF. The CDR3 DNA reads TGTGCCAGCAGCTTAGTTCGGGGGGCCAGGGTTAATGAGCAGTTCTTC. This chain joins TRBV7-8 and TRBJ2-1; D possibly corresponds to TRBD2 (7 bases). Trimming removed 1 base at V and 7 bases at J, with 17 bases between. This CDR3 has 16 residues. Germline CDR1 reads SGHVS; CDR2 reads FQNEAQ.

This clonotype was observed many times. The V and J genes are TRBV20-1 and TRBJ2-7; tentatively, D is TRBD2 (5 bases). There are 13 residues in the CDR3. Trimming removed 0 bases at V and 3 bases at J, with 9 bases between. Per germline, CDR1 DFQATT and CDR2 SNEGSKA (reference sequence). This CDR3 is CSARDYRDYEQYF. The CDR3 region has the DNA TGCAGTGCTAGAGATTACCGGGACTACGAGCAGTACTTC.

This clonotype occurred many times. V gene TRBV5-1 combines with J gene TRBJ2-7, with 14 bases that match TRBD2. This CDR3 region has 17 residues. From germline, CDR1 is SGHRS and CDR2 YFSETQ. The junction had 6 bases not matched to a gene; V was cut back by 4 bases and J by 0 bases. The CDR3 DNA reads TGCGCCAGCAGCACCGGGACTAGCGGGAGAGACTCCTACGAGCAGTACTTC. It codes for CASSTGTSGRDSYEQYF.

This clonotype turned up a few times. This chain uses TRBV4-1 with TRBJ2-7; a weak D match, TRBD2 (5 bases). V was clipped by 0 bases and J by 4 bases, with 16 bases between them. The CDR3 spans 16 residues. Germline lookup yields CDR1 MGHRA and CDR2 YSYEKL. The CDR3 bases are TGCGCCAGCAGCCAAGATCCCGCGGGCCTAAGTTACGAGCAGTACTTC. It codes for CASSQDPAGLSYEQYF.